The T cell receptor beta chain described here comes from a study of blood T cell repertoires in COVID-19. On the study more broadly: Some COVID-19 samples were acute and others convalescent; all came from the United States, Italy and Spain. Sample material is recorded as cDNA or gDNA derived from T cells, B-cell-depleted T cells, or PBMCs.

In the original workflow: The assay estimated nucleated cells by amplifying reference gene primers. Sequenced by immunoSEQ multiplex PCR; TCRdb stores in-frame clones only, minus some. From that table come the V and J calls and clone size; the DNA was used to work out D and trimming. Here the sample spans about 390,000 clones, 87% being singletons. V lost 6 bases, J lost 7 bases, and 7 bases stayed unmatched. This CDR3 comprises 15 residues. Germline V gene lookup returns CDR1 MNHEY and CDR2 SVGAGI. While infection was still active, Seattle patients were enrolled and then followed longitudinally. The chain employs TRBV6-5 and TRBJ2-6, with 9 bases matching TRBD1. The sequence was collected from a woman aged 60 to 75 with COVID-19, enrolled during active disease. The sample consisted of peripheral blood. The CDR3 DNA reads TGTGCCAGCAGAGCACAGGGGGCGAGAGCCAACGTCCTGACTTTC. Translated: CASRAQGARANVLTF.